The TCR beta chain described here comes from a study of response to subunit inactivated influenza vaccine. Study conclusions and caveats: The authors proposed limited new T cell recruitment per seasonal influenza vaccination.

This clonotype was detected only a few times. Its antigen is unidentified. A single record per CDR3 protein comes from TCRdb applying MiXCR to the RT-PCR reads. The repertoire has roughly 760,000 distinct CDR3 sequences, roughly 20% of them found once; the top ten carry about 10%. Germline-derived CDR1 and CDR2 are SQVTM and ANQGSEA. The CDR3 covers 12 residues. Trimming stripped 8 bases from V and 2 bases from J, with 10 bases between. The sequenced sample was PBMCs from blood, obtained approximately 5 days after vaccination. J is TRBJ2-1 and V is TRBV29-1; D is undetermined. The origin of this receptor is a man over 45 who received an inactivated influenza vaccine. CDR3 sequence: CSSLGTYNEQFF. The DNA for the CDR3 is TGCAGCTCCTTAGGGACCTACAATGAGCAGTTCTTC.